The present T cell receptor (beta chain) was sequenced within a study of cytomegalovirus exposure and HLA in healthy donors. Whole-study findings and limits: Other equally common chains were less clonally expanded than HLA-associated TCR beta chains, a later analysis showed. There were reportedly fewer N-insertions in an Asian-associated ancestry cluster than the approximately 630-donor mean, in a later analysis. Sequencing had likely introduced a cluster of highly shared sequence variants as an artifact.

A remark on this clone: The antigen remains undetermined.

Germline assignment: CDR1 LGHNA and CDR2 YNFKEQ. Trimming removed 0 bases from V and 2 bases from J, with 10 bases in between. The CDR3 has 15 amino acids. 13 Jbeta primers and 60 Vbeta primers were used for the PCR. Sequencing used immunoSEQ multiplex PCR; TCRdb keeps in-frame clones, though not all of them. Counted here are some 180,000 clones, 80% occurring once; the ten biggest clones make up less than 1.5%. The source material was PBMCs. This TCR was recovered from a girl between 5 and 17 years old in good health and CMV-seropositive. V gene TRBV4-2 combines with J gene TRBJ1-1; weak D call: TRBD1 (5 bases). CDR3 region: CASSQDEGANTEAFF. The CDR3 DNA sequence: TGTGCCAGCAGCCAAGATGAAGGGGCTAACACTGAAGCTTTCTTT.